This TCR beta chain was documented in a study of T cells after yellow fever vaccination (dated 2019 in TCRdb). Background for the entire study: Libraries from fractions with low cell numbers were prepared with the SMART-Seq v4 Ultra Low Input RNA kit. To track T-cell clones before and after primary and booster YFV17D yellow fever vaccination, bulk TCR alpha and beta repertoires were sequenced longitudinally. The cohort comprised two healthy male donors, one aged 18 to 30 and one aged 30 to 39 years. Blood samples were taken at several timepoints before and after primary and secondary immunization, and bulk PBMC replicates and cell subsets were isolated. Broad study findings and their caveats: Because only a couple of donors were included in the study, the extent to which the findings can be generalized is limited. Computational filtering was needed because FACS-sorted repertoires could contain abundant contaminating clonotypes from the bulk population. After the booster, most of the clones that had expanded following primary vaccination were detected again (96% of CD4 and 80% to 90% of CD8), which suggests that memory was broadly maintained. Compared with the primary T-cell response, the secondary T-cell response was weaker but faster, peaking on day 5 rather than day 15. A small share of clonotypes occurred in both CD4 and CD8 compartments, likely arising from convergent recombination.

In light of the paper, this sample's treatment or condition label describes: live attenuated yellow fever vaccine strain. At each blood-draw timepoint, two biological replicates of bulk PBMCs were obtained. PBMCs were isolated from peripheral blood using a standard Ficoll-Paque protocol. TriZol was used to extract RNA from bulk PBMCs, CD4 and CD8 fractions, and dextramer-positive and dextramer-negative fractions. TCR cDNA was made using 5'RACE template switching, a step that added a universal primer site and unique molecular identifiers. cDNA synthesis was primed from both the TCR alpha and TCR beta constant segments. Library amplification used two PCR steps, and the second PCR step added sample barcodes and sequencing adapters. Sequencing of libraries was done on Illumina HiSeq 2500 (2x100 bp) or NovaSeq (2x150 bp). On the authors' methods: Demultiplexing of reads and collapsing into UMI consensus sequences were performed with MIGEC, and V(D)J alignment was carried out with MiXCR. Vaccine-responding clonotypes were defined with edgeR using replicate PBMC samples, requiring FDR below 0.01 and a log2 fold change above 5 up to day 15. Bulk clonotypes were assigned CD4 or CD8 identity according to which sequenced CD4 or CD8 repertoire held them at higher abundance. The raw public data were reprocessed by TCRdb itself: fastp quality trimming at Q25, MiXCR clonotype calling, in-frame beta chains only. Identical CDR3 proteins give one entry, which carries the most common genes and DNA. TCRdb, not the original authors, processed these V and J calls. For this sample there are 610,000 or so distinct CDR3 sequences; roughly an eighth appear just once. The top ten clones comprise just under 15% of the sample.

V loses 6 bases, J loses 4 bases, and the germline ends lie 12 bases apart. There are 14 amino acids in the CDR3, from cysteine to phenylalanine inclusive. Only CDR3 DNA remains: 42 bases, in frame from the first base. CDR1 LGHDT and CDR2 YNNKEL are derived from the germline V gene (reference sequence). Regarding this clonotype: Its antigen is unknown. Base qualities are not recorded, but no much larger clone differs from it by a single base.

The clonotype comes from a man under 40 who received the YFV17D yellow fever vaccine. The rearranged segments are TRBV3-1 and TRBJ2-2, and the D gene may be TRBD1, 6 bases matching. Source: PBMCs, taken on the day of the yellow fever booster vaccination. Read as DNA, the sequence is TGTGCCAGCAGGCCGCAGGGGAGCACCGGGGAGCTGTTTTTT. The encoded protein is CASRPQGSTGELFF. The CDR3, completed at both ends by the reference TRBV3-1 and TRBJ2-2 genes, gives the full variable domain DTAVSQTPKYLVTQMGNDKSIKCEQNLGHDTMYWYKQDSKKFLKIMFSYNNKELIINETVPNRFSPKSPDKAHLNLHINSLELGDSAVYFCASRPQGSTGELFFGEGSRLTVL.